The 25 T cell receptor beta chains below were found in one sample sequenced in a study of cytomegalovirus exposure and HLA in healthy donors. Method: immunoSEQ multiplex PCR; TCRdb's copy keeps in-frame clones and lacks some. The sample has approximately 220,000 clones; approximately 87% are singletons. The specimen sequenced was PBMCs. These receptors all come from a man younger than 35 in good health and CMV-seronegative.

This sequence joins TRBV4-1 and TRBJ1-2, with 7 bases that match TRBD1. Germline values: CDR1 MGHRA, CDR2 YSYEKL. The junction had 12 bases not matched to a gene; V was cut back by 5 bases and J by 0 bases. This CDR3 region has 17 residues. CDR3: CASSYFMGQLANYGYTF. The CDR3, as DNA: TGCGCCAGCAGCTACTTTATGGGACAGCTCGCTAACTATGGCTACACCTTC.

This rearrangement joins TRBV7-2 to TRBJ2-3; the match to TRBD2 covers 12 bases. Germline V lookup: CDR1 SGHTA, CDR2 FQGNSA. This CDR3 has 18 amino acids. Germline trimming cut 1 base from V and 2 bases from J; bases unmatched to any gene: 7. CDR3 residues: CASSLVVASGGDTDTQYF. The CDR3 DNA reads as TGTGCCAGCAGCTTAGTAGTGGCTAGCGGGGGGGACACAGATACGCAGTATTTT.

The rearrangement uses TRBV11-3 and TRBJ2-7; 12 bases agree with TRBD2. J lost 3 bases, V lost 5 bases, and 5 bases had no gene match. The CDR3 runs to 15 residues. The germline V gene has CDR1 SGHNT and CDR2 YENEEA. The CDR3 reads CASSDGLAGYYEQYF. Written as DNA, the CDR3 is TGTGCCAGCAGCGACGGACTAGCGGGGTACTACGAGCAGTACTTC.

This clone has a handful of counts. The chain carries TRBV20-1 and TRBJ1-2; no reliable D call. This CDR3 region has 11 residues. V lost 2 bases and J 5 bases, leaving 6 bases between the germline ends. Germline CDR1 reads DFQATT; CDR2 reads SNEGSKA (reference sequence). CDR3 in DNA: TGCAGTGCTAGATCCCCTTATGGCTACACCTTC. Translated, it gives CSARSPYGYTF.

This clone was picked up a small number of times. This chain connects TRBV15 to TRBJ1-6; D possibly corresponds to TRBD1 (6 bases). CDR3 length equals 13 residues. With 4 bases removed from V and 10 bases from J, the gap between germline ends came to 11 bases. The germline V gene encodes CDR1 LNHNV and CDR2 YYDKDF (reference sequence). CDR3 sequence: CATSKQGWSPLHF. The CDR3 bases are TGTGCCACCAGCAAACAGGGATGGTCACCCCTCCACTTT.

This sequence joins TRBV29-1 and TRBJ2-4, with TRBD2 matching 8 bases. After removal of 6 bases from V and 0 bases from J, the junction contained 13 bases not matched to a gene. This CDR3 has 17 residues. CDR1 is SQVTM, CDR2 ANQGSEA, per germline. This chain's CDR3 is CSVASGLVDLAKNIQYF. The DNA of the CDR3 is TGCAGCGTAGCGTCGGGACTAGTCGACCTAGCCAAAAACATTCAGTACTTC.

V is TRBV7-9 and J is TRBJ1-1, with D tentatively TRBD1 (5 bases). CDR3 length: 16 amino acids. CDR1 is SEHNR and CDR2 is FQNEAQ in the germline V gene (reference sequence). Deletions cut 2 bases from V and 1 base from J, with 14 bases between. CDR3 DNA sequence: TGTGCCAGCAGCTTACCCGTAGATCAGGGGAACACTGAAGCTTTCTTT. Translating it yields CASSLPVDQGNTEAFF.

The chain is built from TRBV11-3 and TRBJ2-7, with a tentative D call TRBD2 (5 bases). Germline V gene data show CDR1 as SGHNT and CDR2 as YENEEA. Between the trimmed V and J ends, which lost 5 bases and 4 bases, there was a span of 21 bases. The CDR3 spans 16 residues. The DNA of the CDR3 is TGTGCCAGCAGCCCCCGGACCGACGGCGGGCCGTACGAGCAGTACTTC. It specifies CASSPRTDGGPYEQYF.

A word on this clone: A read error may produce the germline difference seen at one junction end. The CDR3 sequence is CASSWDREAQYF. CDR3 sequence (DNA): TGTGCCAGCAGTTGGGACAGAGAGGCCCAGTACTTC. The rearrangement uses TRBV28 and TRBJ2-5; 7 bases align to TRBD1. The CDR3 runs to 12 residues. The germline gives CDR1 MDHEN, CDR2 SYDVKM.

The chain has TRBV9 and TRBJ1-6; 9 nucleotides match TRBD1. Germline assignment: CDR1 SGDLS and CDR2 YYNGEE. The ends lost 2 bases at V and 10 bases at J; junction bases unmatched: 10. The CDR3 is made up of 16 amino acids. The CDR3 DNA reads TGTGCCAGCAGCGTTTCGACCGGGACAGGGATGTCACCCCTCCACTTT. This gives the protein CASSVSTGTGMSPLHF. The full variable domain, rest sourced from reference TRBV9 and TRBJ1-6, is DSGVTQTPKHLITATGQRVTLRCSPRSGDLSVYWYQQSLDQGLQFLIQYYNGEERAKGNILERFSAQQFPDLHSELNLSSLELGDSALYFCASSVSTGTGMSPLHFGNGTRLTVT.

The chain couples TRBV19 to TRBJ1-5; maybe TRBD1 (5 bases). Germline V gene lookup returns CDR1 LNHDA and CDR2 SQIVND (reference sequence). CDR3 size: 15 residues. The ends were cut back, 5 bases at V and 4 bases at J, with 15 bases in the middle. This CDR3 reads CASSEGPGGNQPQHF. CDR3 in DNA: TGTGCCAGTAGTGAGGGACCGGGGGGTAATCAGCCCCAGCATTTT.

V and J are TRBV12-2 and TRBJ1-1; the table's D call, TRBD1, has no DNA check behind it. TRBV12-2 is shown as a pseudogene. The CDR3 is 14 amino acids. In DNA form, the CDR3 reads TGTGCAAGTCGCTTAGACAGAAAGAACACTGAAGCTTTCTTT. Protein: CASRLDRKNTEAFF.

This sequence joins TRBV15 and TRBJ2-5, with 7 bases matching TRBD2. Germline V gene sequence: CDR1 LNHNV, CDR2 YYDKDF (reference sequence). This CDR3 region has 14 residues. The V and J ends lost 0 bases and 7 bases, in that order; junction bases with no gene match: 5. In DNA form, the CDR3 reads TGTGCCACCAGCAGAGATACGGGAGGAGGGACCCAGTACTTC. Protein: CATSRDTGGGTQYF.

V usage is TRBV6-6 and J usage is TRBJ2-3; D is unresolved. Trimming took off 5 bases at V and 1 base at J, with 16 bases between the two ends. Germline V gene sequence: CDR1 MNHNY, CDR2 SVGAGI (reference sequence). The CDR3 sequence is 16 residues long. Here the CDR3 DNA reads TGTGCCAGCAGTAGAGAAGACTCCGCCCGCACAGATACGCAGTATTTT. The encoded protein is CASSREDSARTDTQYF.

This chain joins TRBV10-2 and TRBJ2-7; 9 bases fit TRBD1. Germline V gene data show CDR1 as WSHSY and CDR2 as SAAADI. Unmatched junction bases numbered 4, after V lost 7 bases and J lost 3 bases. The CDR3 is made up of 13 amino acids. CDR3 protein: CASTPGQGYEQYF. Written as DNA, the CDR3 is TGCGCCAGCACTCCGGGACAGGGCTACGAGCAGTACTTC.

The chain links TRBV19 to TRBJ1-6, with a weak D call TRBD1 (5 bases). V lost 9 bases and J lost 6, with 12 bases in between. The CDR3 sequence is 13 residues long. Germline V gene sequence: CDR1 LNHDA, CDR2 SQIVND (reference sequence). CDR3 in amino acids: CASCDSFNSPLHF. CDR3 DNA sequence: TGTGCCAGCTGCGACAGCTTTAATTCACCCCTCCACTTT.

The J gene is TRBJ2-7, the V gene TRBV27; D possibly corresponds to TRBD2 (6 bases). Germline V gene lookup returns CDR1 MNHEY and CDR2 SMNVEV (reference sequence). The CDR3 is 14 amino acids. The germline V and J ends were trimmed by 2 bases and 2 bases, with 10 bases remaining between them. The CDR3 region has the DNA TGTGCCAGCAGTTTAGCGGGGCGAACCTACGAGCAGTACTTC. Its translation is CASSLAGRTYEQYF.

This chain joins TRBV21-1 and TRBJ2-7; TRBD2 is the table's D call, not checked against the DNA. TRBV21-1 is a pseudogene segment. The CDR3 runs 15 residues. The CDR3 DNA reads TGTGCCAGCAGCAAAGCCTACTCGGGTACCTACGAGCAGTACTTC. Translated, it gives CASSKAYSGTYEQYF.

This chain uses TRBV19 with TRBJ2-2; 7 bases align to TRBD1. The ends lost 5 bases at V and 2 bases at J; junction bases unmatched: 5. CDR1 LNHDA and CDR2 SQIVND come from the germline V gene (reference sequence). This CDR3 comprises 15 residues. The CDR3 region is CASSSAGGNTGELFF. Here the CDR3 DNA reads TGTGCCAGTAGTTCTGCAGGGGGAAACACCGGGGAGCTGTTTTTT.

CDR3 sequence (DNA): TGTGTCAGAAGCCCCAGGACAGGGAATGTAGGCACAGATACGCAGTATTTT. As protein: CVRSPRTGNVGTDTQYF. The genes are TRBV7-5 and TRBJ2-3; the DNA was not compared with TRBD1, the D call given in the table. TRBV7-5 is an annotated pseudogene. The CDR3 has 17 amino acids.

The chain carries TRBV5-1 and TRBJ2-3; a weak D match, TRBD2 (5 bases). Looked up from germline, CDR1 is SGHRS and CDR2 is YFSETQ. The CDR3 loop spans 12 amino acids. Trimming cost V 6 bases and J 3 bases, with 8 bases left between them. The chain's CDR3 is CASKDSTDTQYF. In DNA, the CDR3 is TGCGCCAGCAAGGACTCTACAGATACGCAGTATTTT.

This chain connects TRBV27 to TRBJ1-5; 9 nucleotides line up with TRBD1. From germline, CDR1 is MNHEY and CDR2 SMNVEV (reference sequence). The CDR3 extends over 14 amino acids. The junction had 6 bases not matched to a gene; V was cut back by 6 bases and J by 6 bases. The DNA for the CDR3 is TGTGCCAGCAGCCCTGTACAGGGGGCTCAGCCCCAGCATTTT. Translating gives CASSPVQGAQPQHF.

CDR3 DNA sequence: TGTGCCAGCAGCTTATGGACAGGGTGGTCAGTAGAGCAGTACTTC. Translation: CASSLWTGWSVEQYF. The J gene is TRBJ2-7, the V gene TRBV7-6; 8 positions match TRBD1. CDR1 is SGHVS and CDR2 is FNYEAQ in the germline V gene. CDR3 length: 15 residues. The trim removed 2 bases at V and 7 bases at J, leaving 10 bases unmatched.

The chain uses TRBV18 and TRBJ2-7, with 10 positions matching TRBD2. J lost 3 bases, V lost 3 bases, and 2 bases had no gene match. The CDR3 is made up of 14 amino acids. Per germline, CDR1 KGHSH and CDR2 LQKENI. CDR3 amino acids: CASSPSGGVYEQYF. In DNA form, the CDR3 reads TGTGCCAGCTCACCCAGCGGGGGGGTCTACGAGCAGTACTTC. Together with reference TRBV18 and TRBJ2-7, the CDR3 gives the full variable domain: NAGVMQNPRHLVRRRGQEARLRCSPMKGHSHVYWYRQLPEEGLKFMVYLQKENIIDESGMPKERFSAEFPKEGPSILRIQQVVRGDSAAYFCASSPSGGVYEQYFGPGTRLTVT.

A few counts support this clone. The chain joins TRBV11-2 to TRBJ1-5; TRBD1 might be the D (6 bases). CDR3 size: 16 residues. CDR1 and CDR2 (germline): SGHAT, FQNNGV. The germline V and J ends were trimmed by 8 bases and 4 bases, with 21 bases remaining between them. This CDR3 reads CASSLGGGEPNQPQHF. The CDR3 DNA is TGTGCCAGCTCTCTAGGGGGAGGGGAACCTAATCAGCCCCAGCATTTT.